A single sample gave rise to the 4 T cell receptor beta chains below, sequenced in a study of vaccination effects on CD4 cells after COVID-19. Antigen-specific CD4+ T cells were expanded (with viral peptide pools) by the ViraFEST assay ahead of sequencing. Subsequent to about 10 days of culture, CD4+ T cells were isolated. The healthy vaccine recipients, who had no prior SARS-CoV-2 infection, showed negative nucleocapsid antibodies. Sequenced by immunoSEQ multiplex PCR; TCRdb stores in-frame clones only, minus some. The sample holds more than 40,000 clones, roughly 79% seen once. No antigen is known for these receptors. The input for sequencing was CD4+ T cells from PBMCs cultured with SARS-CoV-2 spike peptides, taken before COVID-19 vaccination. All receptors derive from a human donor who received a COVID-19 vaccine.

The chain carries TRBV7-3 and TRBJ2-5; 9 bases map to TRBD1. This CDR3 contains 12 residues. V shed 6 bases, J shed 4 bases, and the junction held 0 bases outside the gene matches. CDR1 and CDR2 from the germline V gene are SGHTA and FQGTGA. CDR3 in DNA: TGTGCCAGCAGGGGACAGGGAGAGACCCAGTACTTC. This sequence encodes CASRGQGETQYF.

V is TRBV11-3 and J is TRBJ1-5; a possible D gene is TRBD1 (5 bases). The CDR3 covers 18 residues. CDR1 is SGHNT and CDR2 is YENEEA in the germline V gene. V lost 8 bases, J lost 1 base, and 24 bases lay in between. The CDR3 DNA reads as TGTGCCAGCCCCGCCGCAGGGCGGCTCCGGGGGAGCAATCAGCCCCAGCATTTT. Amino acids: CASPAAGRLRGSNQPQHF.

The V and J genes are TRBV20-1 and TRBJ2-3, with D uncertain. CDR1 is DFQATT and CDR2 is SNEGSKA in the germline V gene (reference sequence). V was pared by 3 bases and J by 0 bases, with 10 bases between. This CDR3 is built from 14 residues. The CDR3 DNA sequence: TGCAGTGCTAGTTTCGGGTCTAGCACAGATACGCAGTATTTT. This translates into CSASFGSSTDTQYF.

In this sample, this clone turned up a few times. DNA of the CDR3: TGTGCCAGCAGCTTAGACAGGAACACCGGGGAGCTGTTTTTT. Protein: CASSLDRNTGELFF. The rearrangement links TRBV11-2 to TRBJ2-2; D is unclear. This CDR3 is 14 amino acids long. V gave up 0 bases and J gave up 1 base, with 3 bases separating them. Germline CDR1 is SGHAT and CDR2 is FQNNGV.